Sequencing of this TCR beta chain was carried out in a study of blood T cells in healthy people across ages. Donors ranged from about 6 to 90 years old and were healthy Caucasians in Russia. Through a sample-barcoded 5' primer and a J-beta primer mix, a second PCR was run for about 6 to 12 cycles. TCRdb reprocessed the 5' RACE reads with MiXCR, giving one entry per CDR3 protein. Seen here are about 630,000 distinct CDR3 sequences, roughly 21% observed once, and the top ten hold roughly 3.4%. The CDR3 contains 16 residues. The germline gives CDR1 SEHNR, CDR2 FQNEAQ (reference sequence). V dropped 4 bases and J dropped 5 bases, with 17 bases sitting between them.

The TCR was taken from a man in his sixties or seventies in good health. The V call is TRBV7-9, the J call TRBJ1-4; perhaps TRBD1 as D (5 bases). Sequenced sample: blood. The CDR3 reads CASSSPTGVSNEKLFF. Written as DNA, the CDR3 is TGTGCCAGCAGCTCCCCGACGGGGGTGTCGAATGAAAAACTGTTTTTT.